This T cell receptor beta chain emerged from a study of monozygotic twins with inflammatory bowel disease. Looked up from germline, CDR1 is DFQATT and CDR2 is SNEGSKA (reference sequence). The CDR3 has 14 amino acids. The authors made each sample's cDNA in eight separate reactions. TCRdb reprocessed the 5' RACE reads; each CDR3 protein has one entry and no DNA is given. This sample contains about 380,000 distinct CDR3 sequences. No T cells were sorted before total RNA was taken from whole blood. The V and J genes are TRBV20-1 and TRBJ1-2. This clonotype originated in a human donor with ulcerative colitis or Crohn's disease, or a healthy co-twin of an affected twin (not recorded which). What was sequenced was blood. CDR3: CSARMTLANYGYTF.